This T cell receptor beta chain was identified in a study of cytomegalovirus exposure and HLA in healthy donors (dated by TCRdb to about 2017). At the level of the whole study: The 500 to 800 repertoires of the first cohort and the roughly 120 validation repertoires were produced on the same platform, according to a later analysis. The study aimed to test whether signatures of past pathogen exposure could be identified by cataloging public T cell receptors. A separate validation cohort of about 110 different subjects was used in addition to the roughly 620-subject first cohort. The study combined high-throughput TCR immunosequencing, statistical association of individual TCRs with disease status, and machine learning to predict cytomegalovirus infection status. Study-wide conclusions, independent of this receptor: The authors suggested that the approach could potentially be generalized to other disease states and immunological phenotypes. All 120 repertoires were used to score co-occurrence in the validation cohort in a later analysis, because that analysis had no HLA typing for the cohort. Most TCR sequences were seen in very few donors, while some public TCRs were found in many individuals. A later analysis found that TCRs clustered in the first cohort also tended to co-occur in the roughly 120 validation repertoires, with about 94% of cluster scores above 0. In both the original and validation cohorts, the classifier was reported to diagnose cytomegalovirus status with high specificity and sensitivity. In the study, some 180 TCR beta chains were listed as associated with cytomegalovirus. Three of the identified cytomegalovirus-associated TCR beta chains were confirmed in vitro to be specific for cytomegalovirus antigens.

The germline V gene (reference sequence) provides CDR1 LNHNV and CDR2 YYDKDF. The CDR3 starts with the cysteine, ends with the phenylalanine, and has 18 residues. The sequence is cut down to CDR3 DNA, 54 bases in frame from base 1. V and J are truncated by 0 bases and 2 bases respectively, leaving an intervening sequence of 20 bases. Library construction relied on the immunoSEQ multiplex PCR assay. Per the authors' processing: A statistical classification framework was developed to diagnose cytomegalovirus status using the catalog of TCR beta chain sequences. TCRdb holds this immuneACCESS table with in-frame rearrangements only. Some clones are missing; in checked studies, unresolved V genes explain under half, and the rest has no known cause. V and J calls and clone size follow that table, whereas D and trimming were derived from the DNA. This sample comprises roughly 300,000 clones, roughly 88% of them detected only once. The ten largest clones represent around 0.92% of the sample.

The donors belonged to the validation cohort of about 130 subjects, which was separate from the roughly 670-subject first cohort. Worth noting for this clone: The antigen this receptor binds is unknown. Nothing much larger sits one base from this clone, and base qualities are not available.

Recombination connected TRBV15 to TRBJ2-7; tentative D gene TRBD2, with 5 bases matching. This clonotype originated in a woman younger than 35 in good health and CMV-seronegative. The sample consisted of PBMCs. The CDR3 amino acid sequence is: CATSRDHSRAGPTYEQYF. Here is the DNA: TGTGCCACCAGCAGAGATCATTCTCGGGCGGGCCCAACCTACGAGCAGTACTTC.